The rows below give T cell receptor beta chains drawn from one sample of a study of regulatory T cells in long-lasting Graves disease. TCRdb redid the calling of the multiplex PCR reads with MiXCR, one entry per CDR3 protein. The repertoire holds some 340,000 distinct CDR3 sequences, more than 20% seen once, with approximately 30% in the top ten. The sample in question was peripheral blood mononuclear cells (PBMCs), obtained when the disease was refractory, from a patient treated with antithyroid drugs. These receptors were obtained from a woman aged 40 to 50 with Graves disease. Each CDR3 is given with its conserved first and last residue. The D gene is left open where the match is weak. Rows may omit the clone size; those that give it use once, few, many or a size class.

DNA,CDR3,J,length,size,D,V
TGTGCCAGCACCTTCTCCCCGGGCCCCTCCTACGAGCAGTACTTC,CASTFSPGPSYEQYF,TRBJ2-7,15,many,-,TRBV28
TGCAGTGCTGAGCCGGGACAGGGGCGATACGAGCAGTACTTC,CSAEPGQGRYEQYF,TRBJ2-7,14,-,TRBD1,TRBV20-1
TGTGCCAGCAGCTTAGGACAGGGGTTAACCAAAAACATTCAGTACTTC,CASSLGQGLTKNIQYF,TRBJ2-4,16,many,TRBD1,TRBV11-2
TGTGCCTGGAGTGCCAGGGACAGGTGGAACACTGAAGCTTTCTTT,CAWSARDRWNTEAFF,TRBJ1-1,15,few,TRBD1,TRBV30
TGTGCCAGCAGTTTACTAGCGGGCGGGTTTGAGCTGTTTTTT,CASSLLAGGFELFF,TRBJ2-2,14,many,TRBD2,TRBV27
TGTGCCAGCAGCGTAGCTGATAGCTCCTACAATGAGCAGTTCTTC,CASSVADSSYNEQFF,TRBJ2-1,15,once,-,TRBV9
TGCAGCGTTGATGGACTAGCGGGAGCTGAGCAGTTCTTC,CSVDGLAGAEQFF,TRBJ2-1,13,-,TRBD2,TRBV29-1
TGTGCCAGCAGTGGGGGGACAGGGGCTAATTCACCCCTCCACTTT,CASSGGTGANSPLHF,TRBJ1-6,15,few,TRBD1,TRBV27
TGTGCCAGCAGTATGGGGGGAGGATGGGCAGATACGCAGTATTTT,CASSMGGGWADTQYF,TRBJ2-3,15,-,-,TRBV12-3/TRBV12-4
TGCAGTGCTAGAGAGGGGTCATACCAGCTTAATGAAAAACTGTTTTTT,CSAREGSYQLNEKLFF,TRBJ1-4,16,few,-,TRBV20-1
TGTGCCAGCAGCCACGACAGGACAGTACTTTCCCACGAGCAGTACTTC,CASSHDRTVLSHEQYF,TRBJ2-7,16,-,-,TRBV3-1
TGCGCCAGCAGCTTGGATGCGGGCTTCCCCTCTGGGGCCAACGTCCTGACTTTC,CASSLDAGFPSGANVLTF,TRBJ2-6,18,-,-,TRBV5-1